The rows below give T cell receptor beta chains drawn from one sample of a study of blood T cell repertoires in COVID-19. Some clones are missing from TCRdb's copy, which holds only in-frame ones; the method was immunoSEQ multiplex PCR. The repertoire holds under 200,000 clones, with under 85% as singletons. Sequencing was done on a sample of peripheral blood. These receptors were taken from a woman aged 80 or over with acute or convalescent COVID-19. CDR3s include the opening cysteine and the closing phenylalanine or tryptophan. Each record gives: V gene, J gene, clone size, D gene, CDR3 protein, CDR3 DNA. D genes are given only for firm matches. Rows may omit the clone size; those that give it use once, few, many or a size class.

v_gene: TRBV3-1/TRBV3-2; j_gene: TRBJ1-1; abundance: -; d_gene: -; CDR3aa: CASSQPDTEAFF; CDR3nt: TGTGCCAGCAGCCAACCAGACACTGAAGCTTTCTTT
v_gene: TRBV9; j_gene: TRBJ2-1; abundance: once; d_gene: TRBD1; CDR3aa: CASSVAGTEAYLSYNEQFF; CDR3nt: TGTGCCAGCAGCGTAGCCGGGACAGAAGCCTACCTCTCCTACAATGAGCAGTTCTTC
v_gene: TRBV30; j_gene: TRBJ1-2; abundance: -; d_gene: TRBD1; CDR3aa: CAWTQTGPLGYTF; CDR3nt: TGTGCCTGGACTCAGACAGGGCCCCTCGGCTACACCTTC
v_gene: TRBV27; j_gene: TRBJ1-5; abundance: -; d_gene: -; CDR3aa: CASSVFGSNQPQHF; CDR3nt: TGTGCCAGCAGTGTTTTTGGGAGTAATCAGCCCCAGCATTTT
v_gene: TRBV18; j_gene: TRBJ1-1; abundance: -; d_gene: -; CDR3aa: CASSPLTGFEAFF; CDR3nt: TGTGCCAGCTCGCCACTAACGGGTTTTGAAGCTTTCTTT
v_gene: TRBV4-3; j_gene: TRBJ1-4; abundance: once; d_gene: TRBD1; CDR3aa: CASSPGQGADWTTNEKLFF; CDR3nt: TGCGCCAGCAGCCCAGGACAGGGGGCGGATTGGACAACTAATGAAAAACTGTTTTTT
v_gene: TRBV29-1; j_gene: TRBJ1-1; abundance: -; d_gene: -; CDR3aa: CSVEIPVRAFF; CDR3nt: TGCAGCGTTGAAATCCCTGTGAGAGCTTTCTTT
v_gene: TRBV5-4; j_gene: TRBJ2-5; abundance: once; d_gene: -; CDR3aa: CASSPGDFPMRETQYF; CDR3nt: TGTGCCAGCAGCCCGGGGGACTTTCCAATGAGGGAGACCCAGTACTTC
v_gene: TRBV2; j_gene: TRBJ2-2; abundance: -; d_gene: -; CDR3aa: CASSQARRTGELFF; CDR3nt: TGTGCCAGCAGCCAAGCAAGGCGGACCGGGGAGCTGTTTTTT
v_gene: TRBV12-5; j_gene: TRBJ1-1; abundance: -; d_gene: -; CDR3aa: CASGLGGEGTEAFF; CDR3nt: TGTGCTAGTGGTTTGGGGGGGGAGGGCACTGAAGCTTTCTTT
v_gene: TRBV5-4; j_gene: TRBJ1-4; abundance: -; d_gene: -; CDR3aa: CASSLVGEGEKLFF; CDR3nt: TGTGCCAGCAGCTTGGTAGGGGAGGGCGAAAAACTGTTTTTT
v_gene: TRBV19; j_gene: TRBJ1-1; abundance: few; d_gene: TRBD1; CDR3aa: CASSMETGTENTEAFF; CDR3nt: TGTGCCAGTAGTATGGAGACCGGGACAGAGAACACTGAAGCTTTCTTT
v_gene: TRBV25-1; j_gene: TRBJ1-2; abundance: -; d_gene: -; CDR3aa: CASISAGAWAGYTF; CDR3nt: TGTGCCAGCATCTCTGCGGGGGCCTGGGCTGGCTACACCTTC
v_gene: TRBV18; j_gene: TRBJ1-1; abundance: -; d_gene: TRBD1; CDR3aa: CASSSGTGRTEAFF; CDR3nt: TGTGCCAGCTCCTCCGGGACAGGAAGGACTGAAGCTTTCTTT
v_gene: TRBV5-4; j_gene: TRBJ2-3; abundance: -; d_gene: TRBD2; CDR3aa: CASHERGWADTQYF; CDR3nt: TGTGCCAGCCACGAGCGGGGATGGGCAGATACGCAGTATTTT
v_gene: TRBV9; j_gene: TRBJ2-7; abundance: -; d_gene: -; CDR3aa: CASSVAWGNEQYF; CDR3nt: TGTGCCAGCAGCGTAGCTTGGGGCAACGAGCAGTACTTC
v_gene: TRBV6-1; j_gene: TRBJ2-1; abundance: -; d_gene: -; CDR3aa: CASSERSEQFF; CDR3nt: TGTGCCAGCAGTGAGAGATCGGAGCAGTTCTTC
v_gene: TRBV10-3; j_gene: TRBJ1-2; abundance: -; d_gene: TRBD1; CDR3aa: CAISFPGTGTDRGGGYTF; CDR3nt: TGTGCCATCAGTTTTCCGGGGACAGGGACGGACAGGGGGGGCGGCTACACCTTC
v_gene: TRBV7-2; j_gene: TRBJ2-3; abundance: -; d_gene: -; CDR3aa: CASILTLSVAGDTQYF; CDR3nt: TGTGCCAGCATCCTCACTTTGTCCGTGGCAGGTGATACGCAGTATTTT
v_gene: TRBV6-5; j_gene: TRBJ2-7; abundance: -; d_gene: TRBD1; CDR3aa: CASSYSQGVSGEQYF; CDR3nt: TGTGCCAGCAGTTACTCTCAGGGGGTATCTGGGGAGCAGTACTTC
v_gene: TRBV7-6; j_gene: TRBJ2-1; abundance: many; d_gene: TRBD2; CDR3aa: CASSGTSESSYNEQFF; CDR3nt: TGTGCCAGCAGCGGTACTAGCGAGAGCTCCTACAATGAGCAGTTCTTC
v_gene: TRBV5-4; j_gene: TRBJ1-2; abundance: -; d_gene: -; CDR3aa: CASSLPELMVDYGYTF; CDR3nt: TGTGCCAGCAGTCTGCCGGAGCTGATGGTGGATTATGGCTACACCTTC
v_gene: TRBV19; j_gene: TRBJ1-3; abundance: -; d_gene: -; CDR3aa: CASTEGLTSSGNTIYF; CDR3nt: TGTGCCAGTACCGAAGGACTGACTTCCTCTGGAAACACCATATATTTT
v_gene: TRBV3-1/TRBV3-2; j_gene: TRBJ2-7; abundance: -; d_gene: TRBD2; CDR3aa: CASSSPGTSGRGDEQYF; CDR3nt: TGTGCCAGCAGCTCCCCCGGGACTAGCGGGAGAGGTGACGAGCAGTACTTC
v_gene: TRBV2; j_gene: TRBJ1-5; abundance: -; d_gene: -; CDR3aa: CASRRQGDQPQHF; CDR3nt: TGTGCCAGCAGGAGGCAGGGCGATCAGCCCCAGCATTTT
v_gene: TRBV7-9; j_gene: TRBJ2-1; abundance: -; d_gene: -; CDR3aa: CASRTISAGWVDEQFF; CDR3nt: TGTGCCAGCAGAACGATTAGTGCAGGGTGGGTCGATGAGCAGTTCTTC
v_gene: TRBV7-2; j_gene: TRBJ2-7; abundance: -; d_gene: -; CDR3aa: CASSLVVTDYEQYF; CDR3nt: TGTGCCAGCAGCTTAGTCGTCACTGACTACGAGCAGTACTTC
v_gene: TRBV19; j_gene: TRBJ2-7; abundance: -; d_gene: TRBD1; CDR3aa: CASSADRGREQYF; CDR3nt: TGTGCCAGTAGTGCTGACAGGGGACGCGAGCAGTACTTC
v_gene: TRBV7-9; j_gene: TRBJ2-7; abundance: -; d_gene: -; CDR3aa: CASSLVATAYEQYF; CDR3nt: TGTGCCAGCAGCTTAGTAGCCACCGCCTACGAGCAGTACTTC
v_gene: TRBV5-4; j_gene: TRBJ2-3; abundance: -; d_gene: -; CDR3aa: CASSLDSVDTQYF; CDR3nt: TGTGCCAGCAGCCTAGACAGCGTCGATACGCAGTATTTT
v_gene: TRBV24-1; j_gene: TRBJ2-7; abundance: few; d_gene: TRBD2; CDR3aa: CATSEWGHPGGDEEQYF; CDR3nt: TGTGCCACCAGTGAGTGGGGACATCCGGGAGGGGATGAGGAGCAGTACTTC
v_gene: TRBV6-5; j_gene: TRBJ2-7; abundance: -; d_gene: -; CDR3aa: CASSYWQGHNEQYF; CDR3nt: TGTGCCAGCAGTTACTGGCAGGGGCACAACGAGCAGTACTTC
v_gene: TRBV7-2; j_gene: TRBJ2-2; abundance: -; d_gene: -; CDR3aa: CASSLGYSLGNTGELFF; CDR3nt: TGTGCCAGCAGCTTAGGCTATTCCCTCGGGAACACCGGGGAGCTGTTTTTT
v_gene: TRBV7-2; j_gene: TRBJ1-1; abundance: -; d_gene: -; CDR3aa: CASSFGVSTEAFF; CDR3nt: TGTGCCAGCAGCTTCGGGGTCTCCACTGAAGCTTTCTTT
v_gene: TRBV14; j_gene: TRBJ1-2; abundance: -; d_gene: TRBD1; CDR3aa: CASSQFKTGGPDGYTF; CDR3nt: TGTGCCAGCAGCCAATTCAAGACAGGGGGCCCGGATGGCTACACCTTC
v_gene: TRBV5-5; j_gene: TRBJ1-2; abundance: -; d_gene: -; CDR3aa: CASTLGAIYTF; CDR3nt: TGTGCCAGCACCTTGGGGGCCATCTACACCTTC
v_gene: TRBV29-1; j_gene: TRBJ2-2; abundance: -; d_gene: TRBD1; CDR3aa: CSVKGADTGELFF; CDR3nt: TGCAGCGTTAAGGGGGCGGACACCGGGGAGCTGTTTTTT
v_gene: TRBV7-2; j_gene: TRBJ2-7; abundance: -; d_gene: -; CDR3aa: CASSLYNEQYF; CDR3nt: TGTGCCAGCAGCTTATACAACGAGCAGTACTTC
v_gene: TRBV24-1; j_gene: TRBJ2-7; abundance: few; d_gene: -; CDR3aa: CATSAGWEQYF; CDR3nt: TGTGCCACCAGTGCAGGGTGGGAGCAGTACTTC
v_gene: TRBV11-1; j_gene: TRBJ1-1; abundance: -; d_gene: TRBD1; CDR3aa: CASSLMVTGGTEAFF; CDR3nt: TGTGCCAGCAGCTTAATGGTGACAGGGGGCACTGAAGCTTTCTTT
v_gene: TRBV11-2; j_gene: TRBJ1-2; abundance: -; d_gene: -; CDR3aa: CASSLETGTPNYGYTF; CDR3nt: TGTGCCAGCAGCTTAGAGACAGGAACGCCTAACTATGGCTACACCTTC
v_gene: TRBV9; j_gene: TRBJ1-3; abundance: -; d_gene: -; CDR3aa: CASTPDIFSGNTIYF; CDR3nt: TGTGCCAGCACCCCGGACATCTTCTCTGGAAACACCATATATTTT
v_gene: TRBV25-1; j_gene: TRBJ1-1; abundance: -; d_gene: TRBD1; CDR3aa: CASSGLRDRGRNTEAFF; CDR3nt: TGTGCCAGCAGTGGGCTCCGGGACAGGGGGCGTAACACTGAAGCTTTCTTT
v_gene: TRBV4-1; j_gene: TRBJ2-7; abundance: -; d_gene: TRBD1; CDR3aa: CASSQYATGTGRYEQYF; CDR3nt: TGCGCCAGCAGCCAGTACGCGACGGGGACAGGGCGCTACGAGCAGTACTTC
v_gene: TRBV4-3; j_gene: TRBJ1-1; abundance: -; d_gene: -; CDR3aa: CASSQRWGETEAFF; CDR3nt: TGCGCCAGCAGCCAACGATGGGGGGAGACTGAAGCTTTCTTT
v_gene: TRBV12-3/TRBV12-4; j_gene: TRBJ1-3; abundance: -; d_gene: -; CDR3aa: CASSLGTGSTIYF; CDR3nt: TGTGCCAGCAGTTTAGGTACCGGGAGCACCATATATTTT
v_gene: TRBV6-2/TRBV6-3; j_gene: TRBJ2-4; abundance: -; d_gene: -; CDR3aa: CASSNSDIQYF; CDR3nt: TGTGCCAGCAGCAATTCGGACATTCAGTACTTC
v_gene: TRBV5-6; j_gene: TRBJ1-2; abundance: -; d_gene: TRBD1; CDR3aa: CASSLRGTGGDIGYTF; CDR3nt: TGTGCCAGCAGCTTGAGAGGGACAGGGGGCGATATCGGCTACACCTTC
v_gene: TRBV23-1; j_gene: TRBJ2-7; abundance: -; d_gene: -; CDR3aa: CASSPGGTNSYEQYF; CDR3nt: TGCGCCAGCAGTCCCGGGGGGACAAACTCCTACGAGCAGTACTTC
v_gene: TRBV5-6; j_gene: TRBJ1-2; abundance: -; d_gene: TRBD1; CDR3aa: CASSFPGTGGRYGYTF; CDR3nt: TGTGCCAGCAGCTTCCCCGGGACAGGGGGGCGGTATGGCTACACCTTC
v_gene: TRBV4-1; j_gene: TRBJ1-6; abundance: -; d_gene: -; CDR3aa: CASSELGQANSPLHF; CDR3nt: TGCGCCAGCAGCGAGCTAGGACAAGCTAATTCACCCCTCCACTTT
v_gene: TRBV27; j_gene: TRBJ1-1; abundance: -; d_gene: TRBD1; CDR3aa: CASSQGGTEAFF; CDR3nt: TGTGCCAGCAGTCAGGGGGGCACTGAAGCTTTCTTT
v_gene: TRBV28; j_gene: TRBJ1-6; abundance: -; d_gene: -; CDR3aa: CASTQGQTNSPLHF; CDR3nt: TGTGCCAGCACCCAAGGACAAACCAATTCACCCCTCCACTTT
v_gene: TRBV3-1/TRBV3-2; j_gene: TRBJ2-1; abundance: -; d_gene: TRBD2; CDR3aa: CASRSRGGIGTSGSSYNEQFF; CDR3nt: TGTGCCAGCAGATCAAGAGGTGGAATAGGGACTAGCGGGAGCTCCTACAATGAGCAGTTCTTC
v_gene: TRBV6-2/TRBV6-3; j_gene: TRBJ1-2; abundance: -; d_gene: TRBD1; CDR3aa: CASSTGQGYDGYTF; CDR3nt: TGTGCCAGCAGCACCGGACAGGGATACGATGGCTACACCTTC
v_gene: TRBV7-9; j_gene: TRBJ2-7; abundance: -; d_gene: -; CDR3aa: CASSNTGIYEQYF; CDR3nt: TGTGCCAGCAGCAACACAGGGATCTACGAGCAGTACTTC
v_gene: TRBV28; j_gene: TRBJ1-6; abundance: -; d_gene: TRBD1; CDR3aa: CASSGDRSTPLHF; CDR3nt: TGTGCCAGCAGTGGGGACAGATCAACACCCCTCCACTTT
v_gene: TRBV6-2/TRBV6-3; j_gene: TRBJ1-2; abundance: -; d_gene: -; CDR3aa: CASSHGRGDGYTF; CDR3nt: TGTGCCAGCAGCCATGGCAGGGGCGATGGCTACACCTTC
v_gene: TRBV6-5; j_gene: TRBJ1-1; abundance: -; d_gene: -; CDR3aa: CASSPRVGTEAFF; CDR3nt: TGTGCCAGCAGCCCACGGGTGGGCACTGAAGCTTTCTTT
v_gene: TRBV7-9; j_gene: TRBJ2-2; abundance: -; d_gene: -; CDR3aa: CASSSGANTGELFF; CDR3nt: TGTGCCAGCAGCTCCGGAGCGAACACCGGGGAGCTGTTTTTT